This TCR beta chain derives from a study of OX40 agonist ivuxolimab in advanced cancers. General observations from the study: Among expanded peripheral T cells, antigen specificity went undetermined.

Sequencing was performed with immunoSEQ multiplex PCR; in TCRdb, only in-frame clones are kept and a portion is missing. Among fewer than 100,000 clones listed, roughly nine tenths were seen once. This CDR3 has 13 residues. The V gene lost 3 bases and the J gene lost 0 bases, with 5 bases spanning the gap. Germline lookup yields CDR1 SGDLS and CDR2 YYNGEE. For this clone: Its antigen is not identified.

The rearrangement uses TRBV9 and TRBJ2-3; no firm D call. The receptor's source is an adult with an advanced solid tumor such as melanoma, head and neck, liver or kidney cancer. The starting material was CD4+ or CD8+ T cells sorted from blood, obtained in a trial of the OX40 agonist ivuxolimab. DNA of the CDR3: TGTGCCAGCAGCGGGGCGAGCACAGATACGCAGTATTTT. Translated: CASSGASTDTQYF.